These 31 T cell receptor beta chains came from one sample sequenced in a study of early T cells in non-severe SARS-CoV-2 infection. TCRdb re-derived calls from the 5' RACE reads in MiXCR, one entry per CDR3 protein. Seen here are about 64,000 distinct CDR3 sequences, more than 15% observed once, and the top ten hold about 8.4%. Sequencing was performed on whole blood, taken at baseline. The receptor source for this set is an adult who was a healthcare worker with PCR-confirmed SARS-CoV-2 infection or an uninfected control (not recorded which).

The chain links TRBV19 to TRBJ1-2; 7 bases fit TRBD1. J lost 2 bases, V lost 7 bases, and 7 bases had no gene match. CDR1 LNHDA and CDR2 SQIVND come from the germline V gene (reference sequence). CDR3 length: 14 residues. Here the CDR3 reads CASIATGNNYGYTF. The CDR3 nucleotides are TGTGCCAGTATTGCGACAGGGAACAACTATGGCTACACCTTC.

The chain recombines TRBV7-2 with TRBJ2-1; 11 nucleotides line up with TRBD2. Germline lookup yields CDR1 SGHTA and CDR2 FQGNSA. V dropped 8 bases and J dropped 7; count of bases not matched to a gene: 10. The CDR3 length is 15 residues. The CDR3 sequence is CASRSGGAVYNEQFF. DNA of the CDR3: TGTGCCAGCCGTAGCGGGGGGGCCGTGTATAATGAGCAGTTCTTC.

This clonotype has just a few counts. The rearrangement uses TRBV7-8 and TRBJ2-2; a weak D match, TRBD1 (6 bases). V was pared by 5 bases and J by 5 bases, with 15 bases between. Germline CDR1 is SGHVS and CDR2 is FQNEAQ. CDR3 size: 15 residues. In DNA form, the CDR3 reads TGTGCCAGCAGCCTAACAGGGCTAGGGACCGGGGAGCTGTTTTTT. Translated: CASSLTGLGTGELFF. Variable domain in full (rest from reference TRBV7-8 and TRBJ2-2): GAGVSQSPRYKVAKRGQDVALRCDPISGHVSLFWYQQALGQGPEFLTYFQNEAQLDKSGLPSDRFFAERPEGSVSTLKIQRTQQEDSAVYLCASSLTGLGTGELFFGEGSRLTVL.

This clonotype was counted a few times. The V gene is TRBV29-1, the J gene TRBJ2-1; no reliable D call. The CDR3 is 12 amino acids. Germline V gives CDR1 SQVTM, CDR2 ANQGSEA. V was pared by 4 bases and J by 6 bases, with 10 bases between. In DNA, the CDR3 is TGCAGCGTTGCGATGGGTTCCAATGAGCAGTTCTTC. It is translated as CSVAMGSNEQFF.

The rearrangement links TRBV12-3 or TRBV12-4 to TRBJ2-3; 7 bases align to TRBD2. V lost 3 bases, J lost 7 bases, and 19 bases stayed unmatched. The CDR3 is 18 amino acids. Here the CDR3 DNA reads TGTGCCAGCAGTTTGAGATATTGGACTAGTCGAGGAGAGAATACGCAGTATTTT. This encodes CASSLRYWTSRGENTQYF.

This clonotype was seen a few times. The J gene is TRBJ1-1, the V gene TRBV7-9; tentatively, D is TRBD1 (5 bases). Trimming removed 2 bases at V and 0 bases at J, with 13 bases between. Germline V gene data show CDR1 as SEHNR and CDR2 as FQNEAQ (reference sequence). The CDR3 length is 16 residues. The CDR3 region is CASSLIFGAMNTEAFF. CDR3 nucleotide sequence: TGTGCCAGCAGCTTAATCTTTGGGGCGATGAACACTGAAGCTTTCTTT.

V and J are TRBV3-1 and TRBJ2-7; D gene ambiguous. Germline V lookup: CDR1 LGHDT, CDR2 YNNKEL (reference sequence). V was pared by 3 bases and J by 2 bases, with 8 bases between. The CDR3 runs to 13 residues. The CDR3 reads CASSHDTTYEQYF. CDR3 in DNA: TGTGCCAGCAGCCATGACACCACCTACGAGCAGTACTTC.

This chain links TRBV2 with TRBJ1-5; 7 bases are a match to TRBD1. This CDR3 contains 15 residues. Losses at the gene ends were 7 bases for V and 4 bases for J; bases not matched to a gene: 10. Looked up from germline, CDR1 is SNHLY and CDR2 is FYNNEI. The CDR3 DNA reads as TGTGCCAGCAAGACGAAGGGGGCTTCGAATCAGCCCCAGCATTTT. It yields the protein CASKTKGASNQPQHF.

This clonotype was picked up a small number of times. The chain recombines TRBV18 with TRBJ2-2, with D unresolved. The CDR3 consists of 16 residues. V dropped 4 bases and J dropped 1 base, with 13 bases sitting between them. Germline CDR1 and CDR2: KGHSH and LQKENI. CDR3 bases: TGTGCCAGCTCACAACTCCCTGACCTGAACACCGGGGAGCTGTTTTTT. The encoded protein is CASSQLPDLNTGELFF.

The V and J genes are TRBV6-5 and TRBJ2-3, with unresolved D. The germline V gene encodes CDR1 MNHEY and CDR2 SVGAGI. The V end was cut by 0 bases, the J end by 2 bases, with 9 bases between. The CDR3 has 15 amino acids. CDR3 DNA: TGTGCCAGCAGTTACTCGGCGGATTCCACAGATACGCAGTATTTT. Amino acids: CASSYSADSTDTQYF.

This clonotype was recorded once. The CDR3 region is CASSLRKWEAAPDTQYF. CDR3 coding DNA: TGTGCCAGCAGCTTACGGAAGTGGGAGGCGGCCCCAGATACGCAGTATTTT. The chain has TRBV13 and TRBJ2-3, with D possibly matching TRBD2 (6 bases). The CDR3 sequence is 17 residues long. The germline V gene has CDR1 PRHDT and CDR2 FYEKMQ (reference sequence). V lost 2 bases and J 4 bases, leaving 19 bases between the germline ends.

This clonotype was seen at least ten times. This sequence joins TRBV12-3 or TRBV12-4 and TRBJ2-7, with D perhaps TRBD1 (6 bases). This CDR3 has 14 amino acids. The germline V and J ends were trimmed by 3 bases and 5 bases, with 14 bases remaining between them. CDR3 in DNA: TGTGCCAGCAGTTTTTCAGGGGTGGAAAACGAGCAGTACTTC. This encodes CASSFSGVENEQYF.

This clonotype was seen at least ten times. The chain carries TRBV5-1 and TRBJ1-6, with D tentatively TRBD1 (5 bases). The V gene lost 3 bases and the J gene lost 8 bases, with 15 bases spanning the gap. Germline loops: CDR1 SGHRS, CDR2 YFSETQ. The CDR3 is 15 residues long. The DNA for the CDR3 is TGCGCCAGCAGCTCCGGGGACGGGGGTCATTCACCCCTCCACTTT. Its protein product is CASSSGDGGHSPLHF.

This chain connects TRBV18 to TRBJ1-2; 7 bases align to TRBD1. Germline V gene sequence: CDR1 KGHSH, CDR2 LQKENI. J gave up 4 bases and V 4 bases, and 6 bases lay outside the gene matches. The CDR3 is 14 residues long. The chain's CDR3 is CASSLQTGFYGYTF. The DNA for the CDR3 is TGTGCCAGCTCACTTCAGACAGGGTTCTATGGCTACACCTTC.

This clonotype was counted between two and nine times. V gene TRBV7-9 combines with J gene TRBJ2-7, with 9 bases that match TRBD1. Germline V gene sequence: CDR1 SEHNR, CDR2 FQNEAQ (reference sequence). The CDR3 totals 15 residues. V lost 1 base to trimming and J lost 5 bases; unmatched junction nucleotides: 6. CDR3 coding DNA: TGTGCCAGCAGCTTAGATGGGACAGGGACCCACGAGCAGTACTTC. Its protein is CASSLDGTGTHEQYF.

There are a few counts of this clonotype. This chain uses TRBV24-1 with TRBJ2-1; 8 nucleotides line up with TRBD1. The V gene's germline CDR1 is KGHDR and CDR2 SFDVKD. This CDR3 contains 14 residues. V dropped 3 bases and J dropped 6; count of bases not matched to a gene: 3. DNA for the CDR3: TGTGCCACCAGTGATCACGACAGGGGCAATGAGCAGTTCTTC. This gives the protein CATSDHDRGNEQFF.

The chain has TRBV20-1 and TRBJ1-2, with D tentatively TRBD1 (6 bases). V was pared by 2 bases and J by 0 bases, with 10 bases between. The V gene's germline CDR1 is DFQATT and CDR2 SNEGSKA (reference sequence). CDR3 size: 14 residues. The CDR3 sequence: CSARTGLSNYGYTF. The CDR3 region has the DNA TGCAGTGCTAGAACAGGGCTATCTAACTATGGCTACACCTTC.

This CDR3 reads CASSQVLDTQYF. The CDR3 DNA follows: TGCGCCAGCAGCCAAGTTCTGGATACGCAGTATTTT. The V and J genes are TRBV4-1 and TRBJ2-3; D call uncertain. The V end lost 1 base, the J end lost 6 bases, and 5 bases lay between the germline ends. Germline CDR1 MGHRA, CDR2 YSYEKL. The CDR3 runs to 12 residues.

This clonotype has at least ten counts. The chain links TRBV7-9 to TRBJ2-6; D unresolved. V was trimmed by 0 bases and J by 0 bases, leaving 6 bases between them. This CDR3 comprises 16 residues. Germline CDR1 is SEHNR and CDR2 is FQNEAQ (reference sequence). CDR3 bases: TGTGCCAGCAGCTTAGCCGTCCCCTCTGGGGCCAACGTCCTGACTTTC. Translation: CASSLAVPSGANVLTF.

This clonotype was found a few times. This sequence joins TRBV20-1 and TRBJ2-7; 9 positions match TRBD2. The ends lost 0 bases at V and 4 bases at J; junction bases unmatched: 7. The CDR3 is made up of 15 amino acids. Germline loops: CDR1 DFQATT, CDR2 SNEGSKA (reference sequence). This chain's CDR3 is CSARDPTSGTYEQYF. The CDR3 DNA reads TGCAGTGCTAGAGACCCGACTAGCGGCACTTACGAGCAGTACTTC.

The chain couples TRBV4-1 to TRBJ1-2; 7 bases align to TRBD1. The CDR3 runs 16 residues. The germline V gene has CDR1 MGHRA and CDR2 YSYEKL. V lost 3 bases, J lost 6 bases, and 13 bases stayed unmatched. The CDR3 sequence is CASSQETGVAVNGYTF. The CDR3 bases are TGCGCCAGCAGCCAGGAAACAGGGGTGGCGGTGAATGGCTACACCTTC.

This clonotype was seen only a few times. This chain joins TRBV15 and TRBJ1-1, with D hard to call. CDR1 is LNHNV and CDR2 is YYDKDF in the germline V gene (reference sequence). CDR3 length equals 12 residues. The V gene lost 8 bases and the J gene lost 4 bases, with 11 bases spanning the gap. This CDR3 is CATALGGTEAFF. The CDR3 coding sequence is TGTGCCACCGCGCTAGGTGGCACTGAAGCTTTCTTT.

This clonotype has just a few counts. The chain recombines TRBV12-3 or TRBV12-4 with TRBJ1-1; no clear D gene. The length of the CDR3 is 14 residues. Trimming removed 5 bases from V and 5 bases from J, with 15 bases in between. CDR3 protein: CASSPLSGMTEAFF. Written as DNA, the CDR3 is TGTGCCAGCAGTCCCCTGTCTGGTATGACTGAAGCTTTCTTT.

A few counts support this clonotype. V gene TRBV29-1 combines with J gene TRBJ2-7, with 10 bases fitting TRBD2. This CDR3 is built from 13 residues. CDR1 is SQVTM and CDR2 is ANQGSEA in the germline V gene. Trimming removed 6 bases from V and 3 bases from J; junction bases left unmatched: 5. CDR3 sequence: CSVLAGGRYEQYF. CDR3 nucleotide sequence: TGCAGCGTCTTAGCGGGAGGTCGCTACGAGCAGTACTTC.

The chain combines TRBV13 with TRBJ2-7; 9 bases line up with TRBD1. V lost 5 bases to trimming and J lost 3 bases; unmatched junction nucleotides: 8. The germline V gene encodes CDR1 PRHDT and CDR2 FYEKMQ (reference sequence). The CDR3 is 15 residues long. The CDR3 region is CASSETGGSDYEQYF. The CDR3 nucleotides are TGTGCCAGCAGCGAAACAGGGGGCTCAGACTACGAGCAGTACTTC. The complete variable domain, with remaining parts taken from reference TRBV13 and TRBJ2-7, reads AAGVIQSPRHLIKEKRETATLKCYPIPRHDTVYWYQQGPGQDPQFLISFYEKMQSDKGSIPDRFSAQQFSDYHSELNMSSLELGDSALYFCASSETGGSDYEQYFGPGTRLTVT.

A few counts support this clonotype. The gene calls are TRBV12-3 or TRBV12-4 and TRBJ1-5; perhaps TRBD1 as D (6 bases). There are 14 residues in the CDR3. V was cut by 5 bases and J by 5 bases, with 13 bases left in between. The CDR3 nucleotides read TGTGCCAGCAGTACAACGGACAGCGATCAGCCCCAGCATTTT. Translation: CASSTTDSDQPQHF.

The CDR3 loop reads CASSPPTSVKGYEQYF. CDR3 nucleotide sequence: TGTGCCAGCAGCCCCCCGACTAGCGTAAAGGGTTACGAGCAGTACTTC. V usage is TRBV13 and J usage is TRBJ2-7; the match to TRBD2 covers 8 bases. CDR1 PRHDT and CDR2 FYEKMQ come from the germline V gene (reference sequence). V shed 5 bases, J shed 4 bases, and the junction held 13 bases outside the gene matches. The CDR3 has 16 amino acids.

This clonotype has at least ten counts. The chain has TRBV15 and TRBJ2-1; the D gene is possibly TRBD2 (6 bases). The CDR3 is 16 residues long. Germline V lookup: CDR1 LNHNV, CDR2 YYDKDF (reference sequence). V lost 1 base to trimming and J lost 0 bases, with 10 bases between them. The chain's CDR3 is CATSRVHGSSYNEQFF. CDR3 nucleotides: TGTGCCACCAGCAGAGTCCACGGGAGCTCCTACAATGAGCAGTTCTTC.

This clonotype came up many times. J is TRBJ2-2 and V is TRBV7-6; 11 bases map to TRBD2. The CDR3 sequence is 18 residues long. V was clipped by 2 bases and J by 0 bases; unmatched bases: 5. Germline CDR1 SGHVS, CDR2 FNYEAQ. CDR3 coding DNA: TGTGCCAGCAGCTTATTCGCTAGCGGGGGGACGAACACCGGGGAGCTGTTTTTT. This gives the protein CASSLFASGGTNTGELFF.

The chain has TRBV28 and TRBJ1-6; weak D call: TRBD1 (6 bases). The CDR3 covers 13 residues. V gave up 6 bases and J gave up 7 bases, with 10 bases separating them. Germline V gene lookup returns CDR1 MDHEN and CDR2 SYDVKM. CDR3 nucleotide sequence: TGTGCCAGCAGGGGAACAGGGAATTCACCCCTCCACTTT. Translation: CASRGTGNSPLHF. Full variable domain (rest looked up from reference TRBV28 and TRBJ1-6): DVKVTQSSRYLVKRTGEKVFLECVQDMDHENMFWYRQDPGLGLRLIYFSYDVKMKEKGDIPEGYSVSREKKERFSLILESASTNQTSMYLCASRGTGNSPLHFGNGTRLTVT.

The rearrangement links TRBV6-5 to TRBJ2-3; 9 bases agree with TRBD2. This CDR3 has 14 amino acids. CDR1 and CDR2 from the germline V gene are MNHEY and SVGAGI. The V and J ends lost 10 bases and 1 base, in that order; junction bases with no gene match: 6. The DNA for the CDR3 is TGTGCCACCATGCGGGGGGGCCGCACAGATACGCAGTATTTT. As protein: CATMRGGRTDTQYF.